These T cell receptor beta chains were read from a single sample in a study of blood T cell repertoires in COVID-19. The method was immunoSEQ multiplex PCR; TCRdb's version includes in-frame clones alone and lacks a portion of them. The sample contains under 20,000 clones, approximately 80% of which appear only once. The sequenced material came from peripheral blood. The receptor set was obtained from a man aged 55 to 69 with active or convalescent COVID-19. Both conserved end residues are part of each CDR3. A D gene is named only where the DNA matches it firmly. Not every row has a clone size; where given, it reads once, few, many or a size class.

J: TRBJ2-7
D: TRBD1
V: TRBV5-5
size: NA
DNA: TGTGCCAGCAGCTTAGGAGACAGGGGCTCCTACGAGCAGTACTTC
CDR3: CASSLGDRGSYEQYF

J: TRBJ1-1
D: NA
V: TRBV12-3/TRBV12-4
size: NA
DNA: TGTGCCAGCCGCTACGGGAACACTGAAGCTTTCTTT
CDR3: CASRYGNTEAFF

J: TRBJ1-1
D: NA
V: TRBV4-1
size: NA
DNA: TGCGCCAGCACCCCTACTTGGAGGGAGAACACTGAAGCTTTCTTT
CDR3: CASTPTWRENTEAFF

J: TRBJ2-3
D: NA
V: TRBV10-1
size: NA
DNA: TGCGCCAGCAGTGAGTCAGGGGCAGATACGCAGTATTTT
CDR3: CASSESGADTQYF

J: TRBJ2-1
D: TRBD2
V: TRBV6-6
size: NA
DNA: TGTGCCAGCAGTTACGACGGGAGGGGGGGTGAGCAGTTCTTC
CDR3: CASSYDGRGGEQFF

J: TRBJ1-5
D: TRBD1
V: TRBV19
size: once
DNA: TGTGCCAGTAGCCCGGGACAGGGGGCAGGTCAGCCCCAGCATTTT
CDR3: CASSPGQGAGQPQHF

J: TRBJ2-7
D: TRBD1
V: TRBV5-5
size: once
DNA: TGTGCCAGCAGCTTGGGACAGGGGGCGACCGAGCAGTACTTC
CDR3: CASSLGQGATEQYF

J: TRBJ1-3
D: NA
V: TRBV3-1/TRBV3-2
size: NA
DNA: TGTGCCAGCAGCCATCTCAGGGCTGGAAACACCATATATTTT
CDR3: CASSHLRAGNTIYF

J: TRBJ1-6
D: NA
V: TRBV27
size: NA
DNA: TGTGCCAGCAGTGCTGAGGGGGAGTCACCCCTCCACTTT
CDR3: CASSAEGESPLHF

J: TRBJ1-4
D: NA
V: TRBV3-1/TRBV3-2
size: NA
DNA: TGTGCCAGCAGGGACAGAAGCGCTGAAAAACTGTTTTTT
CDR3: CASRDRSAEKLFF

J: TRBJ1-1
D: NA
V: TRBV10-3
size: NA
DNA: TGTGCCAGCGCAGGGGACACTGAAGCTTTCTTT
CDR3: CASAGDTEAFF

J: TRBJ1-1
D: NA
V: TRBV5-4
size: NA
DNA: TGTGCCAGCAGCATCGATTTCAGGGGCACTGAAGCTTTCTTT
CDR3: CASSIDFRGTEAFF

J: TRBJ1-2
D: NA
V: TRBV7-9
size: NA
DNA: TGTGCCAGCAGCTTAGGTGGAGGGGACTATGGCTACACCTTC
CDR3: CASSLGGGDYGYTF

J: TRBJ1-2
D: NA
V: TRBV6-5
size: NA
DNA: TGTGCCAGCACCCAATCGGTAGCCCGTGGCTACACCTTC
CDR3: CASTQSVARGYTF

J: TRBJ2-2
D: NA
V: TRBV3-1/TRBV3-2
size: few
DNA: TGTGCCAGCAGCCATTGGGTTTTGAGGTCCACCGGGGAGCTGTTTTTT
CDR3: CASSHWVLRSTGELFF

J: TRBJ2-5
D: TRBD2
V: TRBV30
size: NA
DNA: TGTGCCTGGAGCGGGGGGGCGGAGACCCAGTACTTC
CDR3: CAWSGGAETQYF

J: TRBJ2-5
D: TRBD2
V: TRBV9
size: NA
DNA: TGTGCCAGCAGCGTAGTTGGGACTAGGGGGGAGACCCAGTACTTC
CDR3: CASSVVGTRGETQYF

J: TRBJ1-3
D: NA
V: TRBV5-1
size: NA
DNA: TGCGCCAGCGCAAGCTACTCTGGAAACACCATATATTTT
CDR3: CASASYSGNTIYF

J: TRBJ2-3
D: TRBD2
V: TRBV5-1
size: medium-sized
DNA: TGCGCCAGCAGCTTGGCGTTGAGAGCGGGGGACACAGATACGCAGTATTTT
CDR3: CASSLALRAGDTDTQYF

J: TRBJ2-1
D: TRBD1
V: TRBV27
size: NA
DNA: TGTGCCAGCAGAACTCGGGACAGAGGTTACAATGAGCAGTTCTTC
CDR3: CASRTRDRGYNEQFF

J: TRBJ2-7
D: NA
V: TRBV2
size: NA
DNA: TGTGCCAGCAGTGAAGCAGGGGCCCTCTACGAGCAGTACTTC
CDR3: CASSEAGALYEQYF

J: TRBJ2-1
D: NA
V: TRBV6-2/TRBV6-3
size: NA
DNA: TGTGCCAGCAGTAACCAGGGACTCCTGGGGGATGAGCAGTTCTTC
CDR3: CASSNQGLLGDEQFF

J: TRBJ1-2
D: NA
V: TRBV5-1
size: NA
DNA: TGCGCCAGCAGCGTGGGGAGCAGGGGCGATGGCTACACCTTC
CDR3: CASSVGSRGDGYTF

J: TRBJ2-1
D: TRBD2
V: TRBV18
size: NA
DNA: TGTGCCAGCTCACCCGGACTAGTTCGTCCGTTCTTC
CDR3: CASSPGLVRPFF

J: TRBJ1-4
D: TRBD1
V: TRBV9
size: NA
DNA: TGTGCCAGCAGCGTAGAGGGACAGGGTAATGAAAAACTGTTTTTT
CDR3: CASSVEGQGNEKLFF

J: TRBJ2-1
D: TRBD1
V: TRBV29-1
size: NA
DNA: TGCAGCGTTGAAGATGTCGGGACAGATTCTAGTAATGAGCAGTTCTTC
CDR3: CSVEDVGTDSSNEQFF

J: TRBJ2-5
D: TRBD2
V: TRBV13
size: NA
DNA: TGTGCCAGCAGCCGTAGCGGGTCCCAAGAGACCCAGTACTTC
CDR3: CASSRSGSQETQYF

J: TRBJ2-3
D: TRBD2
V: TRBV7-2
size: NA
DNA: TGTGCCAGCAGCTCCATAGCGGGATCAAAGTCCGATACGCAGTATTTT
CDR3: CASSSIAGSKSDTQYF

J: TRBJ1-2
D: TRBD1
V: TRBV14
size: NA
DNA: TGTGCCAGCAGCTCGCGGACAGGGGGCCTCTATGGCTACACCTTC
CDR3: CASSSRTGGLYGYTF

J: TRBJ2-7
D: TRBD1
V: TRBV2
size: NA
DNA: TGTGCCAGCAGGACCGGGACAGGGTCCGAGCAGTACTTC
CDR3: CASRTGTGSEQYF

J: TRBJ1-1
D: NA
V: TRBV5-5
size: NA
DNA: TGTGCCAGCAGCCCAGGACAGAATCCTGAAGCTTTCTTT
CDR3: CASSPGQNPEAFF

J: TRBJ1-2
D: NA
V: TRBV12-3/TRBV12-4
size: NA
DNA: TGTGCCAGCAGTTTAGCAGGGAGCTATGGCTACACCTTC
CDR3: CASSLAGSYGYTF

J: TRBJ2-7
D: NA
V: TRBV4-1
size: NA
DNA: TGCGCCAGCAGCCCCGCGACAGGCTCCTACGAGCAGTACTTC
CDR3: CASSPATGSYEQYF

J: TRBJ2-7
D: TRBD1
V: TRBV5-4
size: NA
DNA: TGTGCCAGCAGCTTGGACAGGGGATCTCTCGAGCAGTACTTC
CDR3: CASSLDRGSLEQYF

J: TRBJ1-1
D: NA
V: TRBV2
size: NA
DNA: TGTGCCAGCAGTTTTCGGGAGGCGGGCACTGAAGCTTTCTTT
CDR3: CASSFREAGTEAFF

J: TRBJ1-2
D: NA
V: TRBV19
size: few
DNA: TGTGCCAGTAGGGCAGGGATGGACTATGGCTACACCTTC
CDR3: CASRAGMDYGYTF

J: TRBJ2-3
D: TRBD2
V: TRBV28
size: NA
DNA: TGTGCCAGCAGTTTCTCCGGGACTAGCACCACAGATACGCAGTATTTT
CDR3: CASSFSGTSTTDTQYF